The 11 T cell receptor beta chains given below trace back to one sample, sequenced in a study of shared T cell receptors in the human thymus. Produced via immunoSEQ multiplex PCR; TCRdb's table is partial and in-frame only. The top ten clones hold roughly 0.01% of a sample with 700,000 or so clones, roughly 88% of them seen once. The sample also formed part of further work on human thymus T cells.

The specimen was thymocytes. These TCRs come from a girl under three years old with a congenital heart defect.

The V call is TRBV7-2, the J call TRBJ2-5; 9 nucleotides line up with TRBD2. CDR1 is SGHTA, CDR2 FQGNSA, per germline. V trimming: 4 bases; J trimming: 5 bases; junction bases outside the gene matches: 8. The CDR3 has 15 amino acids. In nucleotides, the CDR3 is TGTGCCAGCAGCTGGACTAGCGACTTGAGGGAGACCCAGTACTTC. Its protein is CASSWTSDLRETQYF.

The rearrangement links TRBV4-1 to TRBJ2-1; D is perhaps TRBD1 (6 bases). Germline V gives CDR1 MGHRA, CDR2 YSYEKL. The CDR3 covers 17 residues. V lost 2 bases and J 7 bases, leaving 21 bases between the germline ends. CDR3 nucleotide sequence: TGCGCCAGCAGCCAAAGCGGTCGGCAGGGGAACAGGAATGAGCAGTTCTTC. It is translated as CASSQSGRQGNRNEQFF.

The chain carries TRBV19 and TRBJ2-1; D gene ambiguous. The germline V gene encodes CDR1 LNHDA and CDR2 SQIVND (reference sequence). CDR3 length: 15 amino acids. Deletions cut 3 bases from V and 6 bases from J, with 15 bases between. CDR3 sequence: CASSIWATHRNEQFF. As DNA, the CDR3 is TGTGCCAGTAGTATCTGGGCTACCCACCGCAATGAGCAGTTCTTC.

The sample holds one count of this clone. This chain joins TRBV10-3 and TRBJ2-2, with TRBD2 matching 13 bases. The germline V gene encodes CDR1 ENHRY and CDR2 SYGVKD. Unmatched junction bases numbered 14, after V lost 2 bases and J lost 2 bases. The CDR3 contains 21 residues. For the CDR3, the DNA is TGTGCCATCAGTGAGACCAGACTAGCGGGGGGCGAGCCGGTAAACACCGGGGAGCTGTTTTTT. Translating it yields CAISETRLAGGEPVNTGELFF.

The rearrangement uses TRBV5-8 and TRBJ1-5, with D possibly being TRBD1 (5 bases). CDR3 length: 15 amino acids. In germline, CDR1 is SGHTS, CDR2 YDEGEE. Deletions cut 6 bases from V and 1 base from J, with 14 bases between. The DNA of the CDR3 is TGTGCCAGCAACCTCGGGACTCGAAGCAATCAGCCCCAGCATTTT. Its protein product is CASNLGTRSNQPQHF.

The genes are TRBV7-2 and TRBJ1-1; D not resolved. Trimming stripped 5 bases from V and 0 bases from J, with 10 bases between. The CDR3 extends over 14 amino acids. Germline CDR1 SGHTA, CDR2 FQGNSA. The CDR3 sequence is CASSRLWMNTEAFF. The CDR3 bases are TGTGCCAGCAGCCGACTTTGGATGAACACTGAAGCTTTCTTT.

The DNA of the CDR3 is TGCGCCAGCAGTGATGGAAGCGGGGGGCGCTCCTACGAGCAGTACTTC. Translation gives CASSDGSGGRSYEQYF. This sequence joins TRBV10-2 and TRBJ2-7; TRBD2 matches at 9 bases. V lost 3 bases and J lost 0; bases outside the gene matches: 6. The CDR3 is made up of 16 amino acids. Looked up from germline, CDR1 is WSHSY and CDR2 is SAAADI.

The chain joins TRBV7-5 to TRBJ1-5; the table assigns TRBD1, which was not confirmed against the DNA. TRBV7-5 corresponds to a pseudogene. CDR3 length equals 15 residues. CDR3 in DNA: TGTGCCAGAAGCCGCAGGGGATCCACCGATCAGCCCCAGCATTTT. This codes for CARSRRGSTDQPQHF.

V and J are TRBV4-2 and TRBJ2-2; TRBD1 matches at 10 bases. The CDR3 is made up of 15 amino acids. Germline V gives CDR1 LGHNA, CDR2 YNFKEQ. The trim removed 4 bases at V and 3 bases at J, leaving 2 bases unmatched. In nucleotides, the CDR3 is TGTGCCAGCAGCCGTGGGACAGGGGACACCGGGGAGCTGTTTTTT. Protein sequence: CASSRGTGDTGELFF.

This clone was observed a handful of times. The CDR3 sequence is CANGGRPQHF. Here the CDR3 DNA reads TGTGCCAACGGCGGGCGGCCCCAGCATTTT. V usage is TRBV4-2 and J usage is TRBJ1-5, with no clear D. V shed 10 bases and J shed 9 bases, with 10 bases lying between them. The CDR3 runs to 10 residues. Per the germline V gene, CDR1 is LGHNA and CDR2 is YNFKEQ.

V usage is TRBV11-2 and J usage is TRBJ1-6, with 8 positions matching TRBD1. The CDR3 runs to 17 residues. Trimming cost V 5 bases and J 10 bases; bases outside gene matches: 16. The germline V gene has CDR1 SGHAT and CDR2 FQNNGV. CDR3 sequence reads: CASSRGDRSLRSSPLHF. Written as DNA, the CDR3 is TGTGCCAGCAGCCGGGGGGACAGGAGCCTCCGATCATCACCCCTCCACTTT.